This TCR beta chain appears in the sequencing data of a study of blood T cell repertoires in COVID-19. Study at large: PBMCs, B-cell-depleted T cells, or T cells provided the cDNA or gDNA that made up the material.

Per the germline V gene, CDR1 is MNHNS and CDR2 is SASEGT. There are 16 residues in the CDR3. The ends lost 4 bases at V and 7 bases at J; junction bases unmatched: 8. Authors' processing steps: Cell counts per sample came from amplifying reference gene primers. Sequenced by immunoSEQ multiplex PCR; TCRdb stores in-frame clones only, minus some. V, J and clone size reflect that table, while D and trimming were determined from the DNA. Of tens of thousands of clones in the sample, approximately 92% were seen once. The TCR was taken from a woman at least 80 years old with active COVID-19. Sample: peripheral blood. The rearrangement uses TRBV6-1 and TRBJ2-2; 11 nucleotides agree with TRBD2. The CDR3 DNA reads TGTGCCAGCAGTGCCGTAGCGGGAGGGGTGATCGGGGAGCTGTTTTTT. Its translation is CASSAVAGGVIGELFF.